The 5 T cell receptor beta chains listed next were all sequenced from one sample in a study of T cells in localized non-small cell lung cancer. Using immunoSEQ multiplex PCR, the repertoire was profiled, and TCRdb retains in-frame clones only, with some absent. The table lists about 56,000 clones, 86% of them singletons. The specimen was peripheral blood, collected before any cancer treatment. These receptors were collected from a woman aged 40-69 years with stage I lung adenocarcinoma.

The rearrangement uses TRBV9 and TRBJ2-5; D might be TRBD1 or TRBD2, each matching 5 bases. Germline CDR1 SGDLS, CDR2 YYNGEE. V was shortened by 4 bases and J by 3 bases, with 19 bases between the two germline ends. The CDR3 is 16 residues long. CDR3 bases: TGTGCCAGCAGCCCTGGCCAAAGGGACCTTAAAGAGACCCAGTACTTC. It translates to CASSPGQRDLKETQYF. Full variable domain (outside the CDR3, taken from reference TRBV9 and TRBJ2-5): DSGVTQTPKHLITATGQRVTLRCSPRSGDLSVYWYQQSLDQGLQFLIQYYNGEERAKGNILERFSAQQFPDLHSELNLSSLELGDSALYFCASSPGQRDLKETQYFGPGTRLLVL.

The chain links TRBV5-1 to TRBJ2-2; D uncertain. Trimming left V 1 base short and J 3 bases short, with 13 bases between. Germline V lookup: CDR1 SGHRS, CDR2 YFSETQ. The CDR3 sequence is 16 residues long. CDR3 nucleotides: TGCGCCAGCAGCTTGAGTTTCGGCAGTTACACCGGGGAGCTGTTTTTT. This translates into CASSLSFGSYTGELFF.

The table lists this clone with a count of one. This rearrangement joins TRBV19 to TRBJ2-7; D is undetermined. Trimming left V 5 bases short and J 1 base short, with 9 bases between. The CDR3 is 13 residues long. Per the germline V gene, CDR1 is LNHDA and CDR2 is SQIVND (reference sequence). The CDR3 loop reads CASSPTLSYEQYF. For the CDR3, the DNA is TGTGCCAGTAGTCCGACCCTATCCTACGAGCAGTACTTC.

The chain has TRBV6-1 and TRBJ1-1; no clear D gene. The CDR3 consists of 13 residues. Trimming took 0 bases from V and 6 from J, leaving 8 bases between them. Per germline, CDR1 MNHNS and CDR2 SASEGT. CDR3 protein: CASSEARGSEAFF. The DNA for the CDR3 is TGTGCCAGCAGTGAAGCGCGAGGATCTGAAGCTTTCTTT.

The CDR3 bases are TGTGCCAGCAGCATAGTAGCGGGGGCTTCTGGGAATGAGCAGTTCTTC. The encoded protein is CASSIVAGASGNEQFF. This chain uses TRBV7-9 with TRBJ2-1; 9 bases align to TRBD2. The CDR3 runs 16 residues. V lost 5 bases, J lost 7 bases, and 12 bases stayed unmatched. Germline V lookup: CDR1 SEHNR, CDR2 FQNEAQ (reference sequence).